These 7 T cell receptor beta chains were sequenced from one sample in a study of CD8+ T cells in alopecia areata. Indicated treatment: oral pan-JAK inhibitor, 5-10 mg twice daily. RNA was extracted and reverse transcribed into cDNA as the sequencing template. TCRdb's table, derived via immunoSEQ multiplex PCR, lists solely in-frame clones and lacks some. Among approximately 160,000 clones listed, around 60% were seen once. Sequences were derived from CD4+ T cells sorted from blood, sampled at week 24, from a patient treated with tofacitinib. Receptors were obtained from a human donor with alopecia areata.

DNA for the CDR3: TGTGCCACCAGCAGGACCTATTTCCCCGGGACAGGGTCCAATCAGCCCCAGCATTTT. It codes for CATSRTYFPGTGSNQPQHF. V gene TRBV15 combines with J gene TRBJ1-5; 9 nucleotides line up with TRBD1. The CDR3 covers 19 residues. Germline V gene sequence: CDR1 LNHNV, CDR2 YYDKDF (reference sequence). V was clipped by 3 bases and J by 3 bases; unmatched bases: 15.

J is TRBJ2-7 and V is TRBV5-1; a weak D match, TRBD1 (5 bases). Trimming removed 5 bases from V and 2 bases from J, with 5 bases in between. CDR1 and CDR2 (germline): SGHRS, YFSETQ. The CDR3 totals 11 residues. For the CDR3, the DNA is TGCGCCAGCAGGGACACCTACGAGCAGTACTTC. Amino acid sequence: CASRDTYEQYF. The full variable domain, completed using reference TRBV5-1 and TRBJ2-7, is KAGVTQTPRYLIKTRGQQVTLSCSPISGHRSVSWYQQTPGQGLQFLFEYFSETQRNKGNFPGRFSGRQFSNSRSEMNVSTLELGDSALYLCASRDTYEQYFGPGTRLTVT.

This chain connects TRBV2 to TRBJ1-5; D not certain. V lost 7 bases, J lost 4 bases, and 11 bases lay in between. This CDR3 region has 13 residues. Germline CDR1 and CDR2: SNHLY and FYNNEI. The CDR3 DNA follows: TGTGCCAGCAAGGTTCAGCCTAATCAGCCCCAGCATTTT. Amino acids: CASKVQPNQPQHF.

The chain couples TRBV11-3 to TRBJ2-1; the match to TRBD1 covers 10 bases. V gave up 5 bases and J gave up 6 bases; unmatched junction bases: 10. The germline gives CDR1 SGHNT, CDR2 YENEEA. CDR3 size: 16 residues. CDR3 sequence reads: CASSDTGQGLGNEQFF. DNA for the CDR3: TGTGCCAGCAGCGATACGGGACAGGGGTTAGGCAATGAGCAGTTCTTC.

V gene TRBV29-1 combines with J gene TRBJ2-1, with D uncertain. The germline V and J ends were trimmed by 7 bases and 6 bases, with 10 bases remaining between them. Per germline, CDR1 SQVTM and CDR2 ANQGSEA. CDR3 size: 11 residues. The CDR3 reads CSGYLGNEQFF. CDR3 DNA: TGCAGCGGCTACTTAGGCAATGAGCAGTTCTTC.

This clone has more than one count but fewer than ten. The gene calls are TRBV6-5 and TRBJ1-2; the D is unclear. CDR3 length equals 12 residues. Per the germline V gene, CDR1 is MNHEY and CDR2 is SVGAGI. V was trimmed by 5 bases and J by 4 bases, leaving 8 bases between them. The DNA of the CDR3 is TGTGCCAGCAGTGAGGGAAGCTATGGCTACACCTTC. Translation: CASSEGSYGYTF.

This clone turned up a few times. This rearrangement joins TRBV5-1 to TRBJ2-6; D call uncertain. V shed 1 base and J shed 4 bases, with 12 bases lying between them. The CDR3 is 16 amino acids. Germline V gene sequence: CDR1 SGHRS, CDR2 YFSETQ. CDR3 nucleotides: TGCGCCAGCAGCTTGCCCGTGCTGTCGGGGGCCAACGTCCTGACTTTC. This sequence encodes CASSLPVLSGANVLTF. The full variable domain, its missing parts supplied by reference TRBV5-1 and TRBJ2-6, is KAGVTQTPRYLIKTRGQQVTLSCSPISGHRSVSWYQQTPGQGLQFLFEYFSETQRNKGNFPGRFSGRQFSNSRSEMNVSTLELGDSALYLCASSLPVLSGANVLTFGAGSRLTVL.